This TCR beta chain was identified during a study of blood T cell repertoires in COVID-19. At the level of the study: COVID-19 samples collected from the United States, Italy and Spain covered acute and convalescent phases. The cDNA or gDNA used as material had been derived from T cells, B-cell-depleted T cells, or PBMCs.

Deletions cut 0 bases from V and 2 bases from J, with 13 bases between. The CDR3 has 16 residues. CDR1 is MNHEY and CDR2 is SVGAGI in the germline V gene. How the authors handled the data: Nucleated cell number was recorded as an estimate derived from reference gene primer amplification. Profiled with immunoSEQ multiplex PCR; TCRdb holds only in-frame clones, not every one. V and J calls and clone size are copied from that table; D and trimming were computed from the DNA. The table includes about 89,000 clones, about 91% detected once. This sequence originates from a human donor with active COVID-19. The donor label of this sample is uncertain. The chain joins TRBV6-5 to TRBJ2-5, with D possibly being TRBD1 (6 bases). The specimen sequenced was peripheral blood. As DNA, the CDR3 is TGTGCCAGCAGTTACTCCAGGGCGACAGGTCAAGAGACCCAGTACTTC. Translation: CASSYSRATGQETQYF.